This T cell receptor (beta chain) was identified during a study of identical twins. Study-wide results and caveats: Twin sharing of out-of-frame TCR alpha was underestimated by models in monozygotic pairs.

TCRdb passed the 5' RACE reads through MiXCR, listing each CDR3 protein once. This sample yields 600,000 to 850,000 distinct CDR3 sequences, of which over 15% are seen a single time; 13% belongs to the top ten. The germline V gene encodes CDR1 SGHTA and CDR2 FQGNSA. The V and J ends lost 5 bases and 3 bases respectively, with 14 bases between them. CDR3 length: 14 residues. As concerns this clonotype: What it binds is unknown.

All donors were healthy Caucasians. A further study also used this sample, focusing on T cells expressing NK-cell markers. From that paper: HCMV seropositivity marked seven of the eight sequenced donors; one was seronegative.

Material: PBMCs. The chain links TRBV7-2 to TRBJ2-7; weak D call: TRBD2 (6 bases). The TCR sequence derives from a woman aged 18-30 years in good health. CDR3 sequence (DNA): TGTGCCAGCAGCGATCCGGGACTCCACTACGAGCAGTACTTC. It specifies CASSDPGLHYEQYF.